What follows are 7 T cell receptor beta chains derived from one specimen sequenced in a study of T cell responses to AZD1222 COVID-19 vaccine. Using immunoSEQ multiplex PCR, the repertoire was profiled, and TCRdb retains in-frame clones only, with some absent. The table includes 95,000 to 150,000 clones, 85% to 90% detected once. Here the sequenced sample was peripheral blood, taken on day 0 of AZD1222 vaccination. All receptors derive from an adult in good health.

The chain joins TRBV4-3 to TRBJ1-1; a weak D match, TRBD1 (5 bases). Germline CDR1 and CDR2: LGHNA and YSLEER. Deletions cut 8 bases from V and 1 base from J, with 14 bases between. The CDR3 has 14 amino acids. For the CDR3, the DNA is TGCGCCAGCCCTTATGGGGGGGGGAACACTGAAGCTTTCTTT. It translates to CASPYGGGNTEAFF.

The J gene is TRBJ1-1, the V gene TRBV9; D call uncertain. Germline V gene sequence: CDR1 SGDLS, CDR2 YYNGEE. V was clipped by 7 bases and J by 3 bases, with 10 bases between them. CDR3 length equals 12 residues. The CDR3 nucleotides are TGTGCCAGCGCCGGGGTTGACACTGAAGCTTTCTTT. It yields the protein CASAGVDTEAFF.

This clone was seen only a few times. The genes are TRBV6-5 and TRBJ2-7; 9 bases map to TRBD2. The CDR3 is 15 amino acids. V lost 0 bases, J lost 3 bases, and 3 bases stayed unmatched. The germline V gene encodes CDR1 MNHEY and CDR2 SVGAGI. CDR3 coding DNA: TGTGCCAGCAGTTACTCTGTTAGCGGGGGCTACGAGCAGTACTTC. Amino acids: CASSYSVSGGYEQYF.

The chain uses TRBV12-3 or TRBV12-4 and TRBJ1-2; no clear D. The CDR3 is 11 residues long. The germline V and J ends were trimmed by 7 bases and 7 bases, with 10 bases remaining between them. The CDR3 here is CASMIGVGYTF. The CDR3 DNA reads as TGTGCCAGCATGATCGGGGTTGGCTACACCTTC.

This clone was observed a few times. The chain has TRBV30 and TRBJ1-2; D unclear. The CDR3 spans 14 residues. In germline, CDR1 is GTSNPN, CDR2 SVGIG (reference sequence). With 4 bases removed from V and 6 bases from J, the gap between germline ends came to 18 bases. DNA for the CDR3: TGTGCCTGGACGCCTCAAAGGCCCGGGAATGGCTACACCTTC. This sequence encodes CAWTPQRPGNGYTF.

The CDR3 loop is CASSEMGQPQHF. CDR3 coding DNA: TGTGCCAGCAGTGAAATGGGTCAGCCCCAGCATTTT. V and J are TRBV2 and TRBJ1-5; D uncertain. Per the germline V gene, CDR1 is SNHLY and CDR2 is FYNNEI. The V and J ends lost 2 bases and 6 bases respectively, with 5 bases between them. The CDR3 sequence is 12 residues long. Full variable domain (remainder filled in from reference TRBV2 and TRBJ1-5): EPEVTQTPSHQVTQMGQEVILRCVPISNHLYFYWYRQILGQKVEFLVSFYNNEISEKSEIFDDQFSVERPDGSNFTLKIRSTKLEDSAMYFCASSEMGQPQHFGDGTRLSIL.

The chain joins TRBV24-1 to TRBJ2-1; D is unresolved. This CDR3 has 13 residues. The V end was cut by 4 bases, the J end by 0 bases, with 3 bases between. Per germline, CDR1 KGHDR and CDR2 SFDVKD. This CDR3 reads CATSEDSYNEQFF. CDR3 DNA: TGTGCCACCAGTGAGGACTCCTACAATGAGCAGTTCTTC.